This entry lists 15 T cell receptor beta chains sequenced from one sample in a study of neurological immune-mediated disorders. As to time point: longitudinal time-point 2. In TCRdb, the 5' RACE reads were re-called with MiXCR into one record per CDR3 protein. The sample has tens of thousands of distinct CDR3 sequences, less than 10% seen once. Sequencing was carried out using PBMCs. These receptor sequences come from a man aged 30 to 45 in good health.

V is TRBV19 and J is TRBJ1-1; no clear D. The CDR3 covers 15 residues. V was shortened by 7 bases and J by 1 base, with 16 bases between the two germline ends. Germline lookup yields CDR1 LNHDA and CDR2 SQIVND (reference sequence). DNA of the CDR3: TGTGCCAGTACCCCTCCGGGGAACCAGAACACTGAAGCTTTCTTT. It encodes CASTPPGNQNTEAFF. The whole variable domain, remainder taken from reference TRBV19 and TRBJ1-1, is DGGITQSPKYLFRKEGQNVTLSCEQNLNHDAMYWYRQDPGQGLRLIYYSQIVNDFQKGDIAEGYSVSREKKESFPLTVTSAQKNPTAFYLCASTPPGNQNTEAFFGQGTRLTVV.

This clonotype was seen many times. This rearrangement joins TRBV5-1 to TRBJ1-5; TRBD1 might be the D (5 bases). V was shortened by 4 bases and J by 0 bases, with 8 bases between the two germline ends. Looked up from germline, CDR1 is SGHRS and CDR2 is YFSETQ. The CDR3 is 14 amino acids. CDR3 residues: CASSQGYSNQPQHF. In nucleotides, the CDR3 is TGCGCCAGCAGCCAGGGCTATAGCAATCAGCCCCAGCATTTT.

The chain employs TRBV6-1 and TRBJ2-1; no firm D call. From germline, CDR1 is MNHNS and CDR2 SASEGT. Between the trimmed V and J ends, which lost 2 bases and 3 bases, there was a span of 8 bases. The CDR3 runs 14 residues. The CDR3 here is CASSESWDYNEQFF. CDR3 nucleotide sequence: TGTGCCAGCAGTGAATCTTGGGACTACAATGAGCAGTTCTTC.

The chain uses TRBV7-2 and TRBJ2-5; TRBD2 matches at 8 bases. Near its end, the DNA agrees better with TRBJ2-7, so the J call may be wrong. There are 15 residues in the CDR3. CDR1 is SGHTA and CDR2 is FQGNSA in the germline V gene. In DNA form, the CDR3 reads TGTGCCAGCAGCTTCTTACTAGCGGACCTGTCCGAGCAGTACTTC. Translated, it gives CASSFLLADLSEQYF.

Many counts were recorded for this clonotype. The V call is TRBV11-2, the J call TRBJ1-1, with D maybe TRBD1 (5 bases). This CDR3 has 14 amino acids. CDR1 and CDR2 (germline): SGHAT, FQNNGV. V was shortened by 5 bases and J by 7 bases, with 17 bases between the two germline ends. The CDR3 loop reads CASSLGGGTVEAFF. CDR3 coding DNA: TGTGCCAGCAGCCTGGGTGGAGGGACTGTTGAAGCTTTCTTT. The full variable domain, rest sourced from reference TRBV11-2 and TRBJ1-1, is EAGVAQSPRYKIIEKRQSVAFWCNPISGHATLYWYQQILGQGPKLLIQFQNNGVVDDSQLPKDRFSAERLKGVDSTLKIQPAKLEDSAVYLCASSLGGGTVEAFFGQGTRLTVV.

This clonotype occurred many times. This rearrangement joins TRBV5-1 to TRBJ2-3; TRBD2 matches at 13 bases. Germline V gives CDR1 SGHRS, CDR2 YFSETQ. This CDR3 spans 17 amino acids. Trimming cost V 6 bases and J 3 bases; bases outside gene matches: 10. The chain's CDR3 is CASIETSGRTGTDTQYF. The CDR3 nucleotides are TGCGCCAGCATCGAGACTAGCGGGAGGACCGGGACAGATACGCAGTATTTT. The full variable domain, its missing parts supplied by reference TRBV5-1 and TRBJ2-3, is KAGVTQTPRYLIKTRGQQVTLSCSPISGHRSVSWYQQTPGQGLQFLFEYFSETQRNKGNFPGRFSGRQFSNSRSEMNVSTLELGDSALYLCASIETSGRTGTDTQYFGPGTRLTVL.

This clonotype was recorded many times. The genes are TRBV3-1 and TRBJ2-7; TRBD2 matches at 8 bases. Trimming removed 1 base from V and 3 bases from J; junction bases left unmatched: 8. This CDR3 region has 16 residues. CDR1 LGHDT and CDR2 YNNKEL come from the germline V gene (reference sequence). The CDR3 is CASSQVRIAGFYEQYF. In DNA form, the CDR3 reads TGTGCCAGCAGCCAAGTCAGAATAGCGGGATTCTACGAGCAGTACTTC.

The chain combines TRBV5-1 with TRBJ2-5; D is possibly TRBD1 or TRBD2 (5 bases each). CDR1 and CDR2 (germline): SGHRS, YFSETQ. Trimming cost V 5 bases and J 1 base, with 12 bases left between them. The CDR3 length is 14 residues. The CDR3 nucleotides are TGCGCCAGCAGTTTCCGGGACGGCCAAGAGACCCAGTACTTC. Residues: CASSFRDGQETQYF.

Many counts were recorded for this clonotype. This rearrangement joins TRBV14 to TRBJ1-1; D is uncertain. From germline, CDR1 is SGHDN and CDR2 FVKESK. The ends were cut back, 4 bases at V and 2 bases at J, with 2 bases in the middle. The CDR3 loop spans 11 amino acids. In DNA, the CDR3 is TGTGCCAGCAGCCTTAACACTGAAGCTTTCTTT. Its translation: CASSLNTEAFF. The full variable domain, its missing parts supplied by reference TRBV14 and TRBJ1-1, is EAGVTQFPSHSVIEKGQTVTLRCDPISGHDNLYWYRRVMGKEIKFLLHFVKESKQDESGMPNNRFLAERTGGTYSTLKVQPAELEDSGVYFCASSLNTEAFFGQGTRLTVV.

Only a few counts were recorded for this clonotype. The CDR3 DNA follows: TGTGCCAGCACCCGGAATTCCGGACTATCATACGAGCAGTACTTC. Protein sequence: CASTRNSGLSYEQYF. This rearrangement joins TRBV12-3 or TRBV12-4 to TRBJ2-7; D possibly corresponds to TRBD2 (6 bases). V lost 7 bases and J lost 4, with 20 bases in between. There are 15 residues in the CDR3.

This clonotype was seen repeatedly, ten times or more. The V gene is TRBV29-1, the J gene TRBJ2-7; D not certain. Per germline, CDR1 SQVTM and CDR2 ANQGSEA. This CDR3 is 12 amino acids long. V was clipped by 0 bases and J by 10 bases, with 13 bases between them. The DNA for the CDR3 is TGCAGCGTTGAAGATCTTGGGCGGCTCCAGTACTTC. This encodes CSVEDLGRLQYF.

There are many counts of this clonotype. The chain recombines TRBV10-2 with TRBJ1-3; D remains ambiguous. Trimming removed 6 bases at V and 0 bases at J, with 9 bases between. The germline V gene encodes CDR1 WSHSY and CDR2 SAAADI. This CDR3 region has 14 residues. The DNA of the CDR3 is TGCGCCAGCAGCGAGGGCATCTCTGGAAACACCATATATTTT. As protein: CASSEGISGNTIYF.

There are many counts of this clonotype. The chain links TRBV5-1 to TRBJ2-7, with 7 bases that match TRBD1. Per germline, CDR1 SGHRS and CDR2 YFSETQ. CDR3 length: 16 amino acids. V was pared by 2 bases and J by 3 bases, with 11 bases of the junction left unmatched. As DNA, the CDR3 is TGCGCCAGCAGCTTCCAGATGACAGGGACGTTCTACGAGCAGTACTTC. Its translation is CASSFQMTGTFYEQYF. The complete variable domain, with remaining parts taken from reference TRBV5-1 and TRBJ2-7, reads KAGVTQTPRYLIKTRGQQVTLSCSPISGHRSVSWYQQTPGQGLQFLFEYFSETQRNKGNFPGRFSGRQFSNSRSEMNVSTLELGDSALYLCASSFQMTGTFYEQYFGPGTRLTVT.

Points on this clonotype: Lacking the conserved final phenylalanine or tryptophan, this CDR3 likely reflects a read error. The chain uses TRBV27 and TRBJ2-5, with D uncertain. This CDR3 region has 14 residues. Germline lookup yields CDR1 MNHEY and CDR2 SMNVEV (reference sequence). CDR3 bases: TGCGCCAGCAGTTCAACGTGGCAGCTAGAGACCCAGTACTCC. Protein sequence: CASSSTWQLETQYS.

The DNA for the CDR3 is TGTGCCAGCAGCCCCCAGACAGGGGGCGCGGGGGAGCAGTACTTC. Translated: CASSPQTGGAGEQYF. The chain links TRBV7-9 to TRBJ2-7; TRBD1 agrees at 10 bases. Germline CDR1 SEHNR, CDR2 FQNEAQ (reference sequence). The CDR3 spans 15 residues. Trimming at V came to 5 bases and at J to 7 bases, leaving 11 bases not matched to a gene.